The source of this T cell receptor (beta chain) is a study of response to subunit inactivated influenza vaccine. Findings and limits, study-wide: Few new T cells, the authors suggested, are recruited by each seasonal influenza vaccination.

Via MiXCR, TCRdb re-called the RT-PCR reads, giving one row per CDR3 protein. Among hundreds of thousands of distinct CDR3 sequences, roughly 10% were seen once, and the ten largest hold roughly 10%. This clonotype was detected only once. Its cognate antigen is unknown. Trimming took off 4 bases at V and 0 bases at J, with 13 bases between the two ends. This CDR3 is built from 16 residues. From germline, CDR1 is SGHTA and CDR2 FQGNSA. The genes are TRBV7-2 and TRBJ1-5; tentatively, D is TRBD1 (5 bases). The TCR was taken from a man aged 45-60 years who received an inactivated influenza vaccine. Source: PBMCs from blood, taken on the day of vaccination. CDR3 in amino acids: CASSSVGGNSNQPQHF. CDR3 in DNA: TGTGCCAGCAGCTCAGTTGGGGGGAATAGCAATCAGCCCCAGCATTTT.